This TCR beta chain was retrieved from a study of sequential checkpoint blockade in melanoma. TCRdb's table, derived via immunoSEQ multiplex PCR, lists solely in-frame clones and lacks some. The table has around 40,000 clones, just over 85% seen once. V lost 5 bases to trimming and J lost 1 base, with 11 bases between them. From germline, CDR1 is SGHTA and CDR2 FQGTGA. The CDR3 is 15 residues long. Treatment meaning: randomized to nivolumab then ipilimumab (arm A) or the reverse (arm B). No patient had prior DNA-damaging chemotherapy. From thawed PBMCs, live CD3+CD8+ cells negative for CD19 and CD56 were sorted. This clone was counted once.

The clonotype originates from a human donor with melanoma. The sequencing used CD8+ T cells sorted from blood (inferred from file names), collected from a patient given nivolumab and ipilimumab in sequence. This chain uses TRBV7-3 with TRBJ2-2; D is possibly TRBD2 (5 bases). CDR3 amino acids: CASSPGLLNTGELFF. The CDR3 DNA follows: TGTGCCAGCAGCCCCGGACTTTTGAACACCGGGGAGCTGTTTTTT. Combining the CDR3 with reference TRBV7-3 and TRBJ2-2 gives the whole variable domain GAGVSQTPSNKVTEKGKYVELRCDPISGHTALYWYRQSLGQGPEFLIYFQGTGAADDSGLPNDRFFAVRPEGSVSTLKIQRTERGDSAVYLCASSPGLLNTGELFFGEGSRLTVL.